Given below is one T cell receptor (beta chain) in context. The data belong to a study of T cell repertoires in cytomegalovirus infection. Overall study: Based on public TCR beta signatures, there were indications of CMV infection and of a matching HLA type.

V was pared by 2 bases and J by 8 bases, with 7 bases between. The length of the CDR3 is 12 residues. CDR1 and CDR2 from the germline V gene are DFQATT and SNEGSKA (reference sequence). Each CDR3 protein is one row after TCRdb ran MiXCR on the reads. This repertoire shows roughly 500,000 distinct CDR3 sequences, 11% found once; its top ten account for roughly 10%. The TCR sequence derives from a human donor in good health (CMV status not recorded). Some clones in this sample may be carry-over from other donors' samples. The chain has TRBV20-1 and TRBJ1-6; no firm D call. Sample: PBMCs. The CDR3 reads CSARSGDSPLHF. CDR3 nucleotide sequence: TGCAGTGCTAGATCTGGGGATTCACCCCTCCACTTT.